Below, 17 T cell receptor beta chains from the same sample are listed, as sequenced in a study of cytomegalovirus exposure and HLA in healthy donors. TCRdb's copy holds only in-frame clones and misses some; the assay was immunoSEQ multiplex PCR. The sample shows 160,000 or so clones, 86% of them seen only once. Sequenced: PBMCs. Receptors originate from a man between 18 and 29 years old in good health and CMV-seropositive.

This chain links TRBV11-1 with TRBJ1-1, with D perhaps TRBD1 (5 bases). Germline assignment: CDR1 SGHAT and CDR2 FQDESV (reference sequence). V gave up 5 bases and J gave up 1 base, with 11 bases separating them. This CDR3 region has 14 residues. This CDR3 is CASSLRQPNTEAFF. CDR3 sequence (DNA): TGTGCCAGCAGCCTTCGACAGCCGAACACTGAAGCTTTCTTT. The variable domain in full, completed from reference TRBV11-1 and TRBJ1-1, reads EAEVAQSPRYKITEKSQAVAFWCDPISGHATLYWYRQILGQGPELLVQFQDESVVDDSQLPKDRFSAERLKGVDSTLKIQPAELGDSAMYLCASSLRQPNTEAFFGQGTRLTVV.

The chain is built from TRBV13 and TRBJ1-2; D is perhaps TRBD1 (6 bases). V lost 4 bases and J 8 bases, leaving 14 bases between the germline ends. Germline CDR1 PRHDT, CDR2 FYEKMQ (reference sequence). The length of the CDR3 is 13 residues. The CDR3 loop is CASSYTGRGGYTF. For the CDR3, the DNA is TGTGCCAGCAGCTATACAGGGAGGGGCGGCTACACCTTC. Looking up the rest from reference TRBV13 and TRBJ1-2 gives the full variable domain: AAGVIQSPRHLIKEKRETATLKCYPIPRHDTVYWYQQGPGQDPQFLISFYEKMQSDKGSIPDRFSAQQFSDYHSELNMSSLELGDSALYFCASSYTGRGGYTFGSGTRLTVV.

The rearrangement uses TRBV4-2 and TRBJ2-3; 7 positions match TRBD2. In germline, CDR1 is LGHNA, CDR2 YNFKEQ. With V trimmed by 4 bases and J by 6 bases, 10 bases remained unmatched. The CDR3 spans 15 residues. The CDR3 DNA follows: TGTGCCAGCAGCCGGGGGGGGGACTTAGGGGATACGCAGTATTTT. The encoded protein is CASSRGGDLGDTQYF.

This chain joins TRBV5-1 and TRBJ2-2; weak D call: TRBD1 (6 bases). V was clipped by 4 bases and J by 8 bases, with 15 bases between them. CDR3 length: 14 amino acids. CDR1 is SGHRS and CDR2 is YFSETQ in the germline V gene. This CDR3 is CASSPGTLAGELFF. Written as DNA, the CDR3 is TGCGCCAGCAGCCCCGGGACACTCGCGGGGGAGCTGTTTTTT.

The V call is TRBV4-1, the J call TRBJ2-2; D may be TRBD2 (5 bases). V was trimmed by 4 bases and J by 5 bases, leaving 11 bases between them. CDR1 is MGHRA and CDR2 is YSYEKL in the germline V gene. CDR3 size: 14 residues. CDR3 coding DNA: TGCGCCAGCAGCCTAGGACTCGGGACCGGGGAGCTGTTTTTT. Amino acid sequence: CASSLGLGTGELFF.

The chain carries TRBV19 and TRBJ2-7, with 9 bases fitting TRBD1. With 7 bases clipped from V and 1 base from J, the junction kept 8 bases outside the gene matches. CDR3 length: 15 amino acids. The germline CDR1 and CDR2 sequences are LNHDA and SQIVND (reference sequence). CDR3 region: CASMGLGQGSYEQYF. The CDR3 bases are TGTGCCAGTATGGGGCTGGGACAGGGATCCTACGAGCAGTACTTC.

J is TRBJ2-3 and V is TRBV4-3, with 7 nucleotides matching TRBD2. Germline CDR1 is LGHNA and CDR2 is YSLEER. The CDR3 contains 16 residues. The V segment lost 5 bases and the J segment 2 bases; nucleotides outside the gene matches: 10. The CDR3 sequence is CASSKRSGTLTDTQYF. DNA for the CDR3: TGCGCCAGCAGCAAGAGAAGCGGGACTCTCACAGATACGCAGTATTTT.

This chain connects TRBV19 to TRBJ2-7; 9 bases fit TRBD1. V was clipped by 10 bases and J by 4 bases; unmatched bases: 8. The CDR3 contains 13 residues. CDR1 and CDR2 (germline): LNHDA, SQIVND (reference sequence). CDR3 DNA sequence: TGTGCCACCTCGGACAGGGGACTGTACGAGCAGTACTTC. Encoded protein: CATSDRGLYEQYF. The full variable domain, with the rest looked up from reference TRBV19 and TRBJ2-7, is DGGITQSPKYLFRKEGQNVTLSCEQNLNHDAMYWYRQDPGQGLRLIYYSQIVNDFQKGDIAEGYSVSREKKESFPLTVTSAQKNPTAFYLCATSDRGLYEQYFGPGTRLTVT.

As to this clone: One end of the junction does not line up with germline, which may come from a read error. The chain uses TRBV29-1 and TRBJ2-3, with TRBD2 as a possible D gene (5 bases). The CDR3 is 13 amino acids. Germline V CDR1 and CDR2: SQVTM, ANQGSEA. The CDR3 nucleotides are TGCAGCGTTGTTTTGGGGAGCACCGATACGCAGTATTTT. Its protein is CSVVLGSTDTQYF.

The V gene is TRBV6-5, the J gene TRBJ1-5, with D maybe TRBD1 (5 bases). Between the trimmed V and J ends, which lost 6 bases and 9 bases, there was a span of 18 bases. This CDR3 has 14 amino acids. Germline CDR1 is MNHEY and CDR2 is SVGAGI. CDR3 sequence (DNA): TGTGCCAGCAGCCGCACGGGGGTAGTAGGGCCCCAGCATTTT. It codes for CASSRTGVVGPQHF.

V usage is TRBV27 and J usage is TRBJ2-3; perhaps TRBD2 as D (5 bases). Looked up from germline, CDR1 is MNHEY and CDR2 is SMNVEV (reference sequence). The V and J ends lost 6 bases and 0 bases respectively, with 7 bases between them. The CDR3 contains 13 residues. The CDR3 DNA follows: TGTGCCAGCAGGCGGACTAGCACAGATACGCAGTATTTT. Its translation: CASRRTSTDTQYF.

The chain uses TRBV4-3 and TRBJ1-1, with D possibly being TRBD1 (6 bases). CDR1 LGHNA and CDR2 YSLEER come from the germline V gene. CDR3 length equals 15 residues. V lost 0 bases to trimming and J lost 6 bases, with 14 bases between them. Here the CDR3 DNA reads TGCGCCAGCAGCCAAGAGAACAGGGTTTCCTCTGAAGCTTTCTTT. This encodes CASSQENRVSSEAFF.

The chain joins TRBV2 to TRBJ2-5, with D possibly being TRBD2 (6 bases). V was trimmed by 6 bases and J by 5 bases, leaving 16 bases between them. Germline loops: CDR1 SNHLY, CDR2 FYNNEI. This CDR3 is 14 amino acids long. The CDR3 spells CASSEGLREETQYF. Written as DNA, the CDR3 is TGTGCCAGCAGCGAGGGACTCCGGGAGGAGACCCAGTACTTC. The variable domain in full, with the rest retrieved from reference TRBV2 and TRBJ2-5, is EPEVTQTPSHQVTQMGQEVILRCVPISNHLYFYWYRQILGQKVEFLVSFYNNEISEKSEIFDDQFSVERPDGSNFTLKIRSTKLEDSAMYFCASSEGLREETQYFGPGTRLLVL.

The gene calls are TRBV18 and TRBJ2-1; a weak D match, TRBD1 (5 bases). Trimming removed 0 bases at V and 8 bases at J, with 5 bases between. Germline-derived CDR1 and CDR2 are KGHSH and LQKENI. The CDR3 length is 12 residues. The CDR3 loop is CASSPPRDEQFF. CDR3 bases: TGTGCCAGCTCACCACCCAGGGATGAGCAGTTCTTC.

The chain combines TRBV6-6 with TRBJ1-1; D gene uncertain. CDR1 and CDR2 from the germline V gene are MNHNY and SVGAGI (reference sequence). Trimming stripped 4 bases from V and 7 bases from J, with 10 bases between. The CDR3 has 12 residues. CDR3 sequence reads: CASSLPAGEAFF. The CDR3 nucleotides are TGTGCCAGCAGTTTACCCGCGGGTGAAGCTTTCTTT.

This clone was found a few times. CDR3 region: CASSLTGGTEAFF. The CDR3 coding sequence is TGCGCCAGCAGCCTTACAGGGGGAACTGAAGCTTTCTTT. The chain carries TRBV4-3 and TRBJ1-1, with 8 bases fitting TRBD1. After removal of 4 bases from V and 5 bases from J, the junction contained 3 bases not matched to a gene. CDR1 and CDR2 from the germline V gene are LGHNA and YSLEER. The CDR3 runs 13 residues.

This rearrangement joins TRBV5-5 to TRBJ2-3; D ambiguous. The V gene's germline CDR1 is SGHKS and CDR2 YYEKEE (reference sequence). CDR3 length equals 16 residues. The V end was cut by 2 bases, the J end by 3 bases, with 16 bases between. The CDR3 DNA reads as TGTGCCAGCAGCTTTTCGTCCCGCGACGGGACAGATACGCAGTATTTT. This gives the protein CASSFSSRDGTDTQYF. The full variable domain, rest sourced from reference TRBV5-5 and TRBJ2-3, is DAGVTQSPTHLIKTRGQQVTLRCSPISGHKSVSWYQQVLGQGPQFIFQYYEKEERGRGNFPDRFSARQFPNYSSELNVNALLLGDSALYLCASSFSSRDGTDTQYFGPGTRLTVL.